This T cell receptor (beta chain) is from a study of T cell responses to AZD1222 COVID-19 vaccine. Study summary: Analysis merged second doses at about 4 or about 12 weeks. Study results and caveats: There were mostly white British donors and more females than males, and clonal diversity was possibly underestimated.

The assay was immunoSEQ multiplex PCR, and TCRdb's table has in-frame clones only and misses some. The sample holds some 140,000 clones, 92% seen once. Concerning this clone itself: Its antigen is not identified.

Germline V gene sequence: CDR1 LGHDT, CDR2 YNNKEL (reference sequence). CDR3 length: 14 residues. After removal of 3 bases from V and 2 bases from J, the junction contained 0 bases not matched to a gene. This receptor was identified in an adult in good health. The sample in question was peripheral blood, obtained on day 0 of AZD1222 vaccination. The genes are TRBV3-1 (or the pseudogene TRBV3-2) and TRBJ2-7; 11 bases agree with TRBD2. As DNA, the CDR3 is TGTGCCAGCAGCCAGACTAGCGGGACCTACGAGCAGTACTTC. Translated: CASSQTSGTYEQYF.